This paragraph reports one T cell receptor (beta chain). Its antigen is unidentified. The data derive from a study of tumor-infiltrating lymphocytes in primary liver carcinoma. Overall study results and limits: Roughly 7-25% of top clones, and no more, occurred in all five tumor regions.

Germline-derived CDR1 and CDR2 are SNHLY and FYNNEI. This CDR3 contains 14 residues. The V gene lost 7 bases and the J gene lost 4 bases, with 16 bases spanning the gap. Co-extracted RNA and DNA came from around 18-30 mg of unsorted bulk tissue. Through surgical resection, the patients' primary liver carcinoma was treated. Every tumor specimen contained over 80% viable tumor cells. A primer matching the constant region was used to make TCR beta cDNA from 500 to 650 ng of total RNA. ARM-PCR was slightly modified, and three nested multiplex PCR rounds with it gave rise to the TCR beta libraries. The study ran its first two PCR rounds for 9 to 10 cycles each, using TRBV1-TRBV30 forward primers and a C-beta reverse primer. TCRdb reanalysed the multiplex PCR reads using MiXCR and keeps one entry per CDR3 protein. The sample records about 32,000 distinct CDR3 sequences, roughly 80% being singletons.

The TCR originated in a man aged 35 to 55 with primary liver carcinoma and hepatitis B virus infection. This rearrangement joins TRBV2 to TRBJ1-2; tentative D call: TRBD1 (6 bases). Sequences were obtained from liver tumor tissue from sampling region 4. Noted subset: tumor region T4, right-lateral pole. The CDR3 DNA is TGTGCCAGCAATGTTAGACGGGGGCTCTATGGCTACACCTTC. Encoded protein: CASNVRRGLYGYTF.